Each of the 18 T cell receptor beta chains below was sequenced from the same sample in a study of response to subunit inactivated influenza vaccine. TCRdb reprocessed the RT-PCR reads via MiXCR and lists one record per CDR3 protein. The table includes around 530,000 distinct CDR3 sequences, approximately 10% detected once. The sample consisted of PBMCs from blood, taken on the day of vaccination. The receptors shown here come from a man aged 50 or older who received an inactivated influenza vaccine.

This clonotype was seen only a few times. The V gene is TRBV7-2, the J gene TRBJ1-2; D unclear. The CDR3 sequence is 13 residues long. Trimming pared 6 bases from V and 4 bases from J, leaving 12 bases between. From germline, CDR1 is SGHTA and CDR2 FQGNSA. CDR3 DNA sequence: TGTGCCAGCAGGGCGGGGAGTATCTATGGCTACACCTTC. Amino acid sequence: CASRAGSIYGYTF.

The rearrangement uses TRBV6-2 or TRBV6-3 and TRBJ1-2; TRBD1 aligns across 9 bases. CDR1 is MNHEY and CDR2 is SVGEGT in the germline V gene. The CDR3 consists of 13 residues. V lost 4 bases and J lost 8; bases outside the gene matches: 5. CDR3 loop: CASSFGTGTGYTF. The CDR3 DNA reads as TGTGCCAGCAGTTTCGGGACAGGGACCGGCTACACCTTC.

This clonotype was picked up many times. The chain links TRBV28 to TRBJ2-1; D ambiguous. Trimming removed 3 bases at V and 0 bases at J, with 12 bases between. Looked up from germline, CDR1 is MDHEN and CDR2 is SYDVKM. This CDR3 has 16 amino acids. This CDR3 reads CASSLTPTSSYNEQFF. CDR3 bases: TGTGCCAGCAGTTTGACACCCACAAGCTCCTACAATGAGCAGTTCTTC.

The chain combines TRBV28 with TRBJ1-4; TRBD1 agrees at 8 bases. Unmatched junction bases numbered 9, after V lost 4 bases and J lost 8 bases. Germline V gives CDR1 MDHEN, CDR2 SYDVKM. The CDR3 consists of 15 residues. CDR3 region: CASSYRTGSGEKLFF. DNA of the CDR3: TGTGCCAGCAGTTACCGGACAGGGAGTGGGGAAAAACTGTTTTTT.

A few counts support this clonotype. The V gene is TRBV6-1, the J gene TRBJ2-3; 14 bases line up with TRBD2. Germline-derived CDR1 and CDR2 are MNHNS and SASEGT. The CDR3 consists of 16 residues. Trimming removed 7 bases from V and 5 bases from J; junction bases left unmatched: 8. The CDR3 region is CASTMTSGGARDTQYF. DNA for the CDR3: TGTGCCAGCACCATGACTAGCGGGGGGGCCAGAGATACGCAGTATTTT.

This clonotype was counted a few times. The CDR3 coding sequence is TGTGCCAGCAGCTTAGCTGGCCACATGGATTCCTACGAGCAGTACTTC. Translating gives CASSLAGHMDSYEQYF. The chain joins TRBV7-9 to TRBJ2-7, with D uncertain. The germline CDR1 and CDR2 sequences are SEHNR and FQNEAQ (reference sequence). The CDR3 consists of 16 residues. Trimming removed 0 bases from V and 1 base from J, with 13 bases in between.

This clonotype occurred a few times. This chain joins TRBV6-2 or TRBV6-3 and TRBJ2-1, with TRBD2 identical over 9 bases. There are 17 residues in the CDR3. J lost 10 bases, V lost 5 bases, and 18 bases had no gene match. Germline CDR1 and CDR2: MNHEY and SVGEGT. Written as DNA, the CDR3 is TGTGCCAGCAGTACCTTCGGAGGTTTAGTAGCGGGAGTAGAGCAGTTCTTC. Its translation is CASSTFGGLVAGVEQFF.

The chain employs TRBV24-1 and TRBJ2-5; D gene unclear. Trimming pared 6 bases from V and 3 bases from J, leaving 7 bases between. This CDR3 region has 12 residues. Germline V lookup: CDR1 KGHDR, CDR2 SFDVKD. The DNA for the CDR3 is TGTGCCACCAGTTCCCGCGAAGAGACCCAGTACTTC. It encodes CATSSREETQYF.

The chain links TRBV5-1 to TRBJ2-5; no clear D gene. Germline V gene lookup returns CDR1 SGHRS and CDR2 YFSETQ. The CDR3 contains 14 residues. V lost 1 base, J lost 2 bases, and 9 bases lay in between. CDR3 DNA sequence: TGCGCCAGCAGCTTGCTTCGGAGTCAAGAGACCCAGTACTTC. This encodes CASSLLRSQETQYF.

The chain couples TRBV5-1 to TRBJ2-5; 7 nucleotides agree with TRBD2. Per germline, CDR1 SGHRS and CDR2 YFSETQ. Trimming cost V 0 bases and J 3 bases; bases outside gene matches: 5. The CDR3 spans 15 residues. The CDR3 DNA reads as TGCGCCAGCAGCTTGGTGGCTAGCGGTAAAGAGACCCAGTACTTC. This encodes CASSLVASGKETQYF.

The table lists this clonotype with a few counts. The chain recombines TRBV5-1 with TRBJ2-3; 7 bases agree with TRBD1. The CDR3 consists of 17 residues. V lost 0 bases, J lost 0 bases, and 7 bases stayed unmatched. Germline values: CDR1 SGHRS, CDR2 YFSETQ. The CDR3 sequence: CASSLDRDSASTDTQYF. DNA for the CDR3: TGCGCCAGCAGCTTGGATAGGGACAGCGCCAGCACAGATACGCAGTATTTT.

This clonotype was seen more than once but under ten times. The rearrangement uses TRBV4-1 and TRBJ2-1, with D possibly matching TRBD2 (7 bases). CDR1 and CDR2 from the germline V gene are MGHRA and YSYEKL. V was trimmed by 6 bases and J by 6 bases, leaving 21 bases between them. This CDR3 is built from 16 residues. The CDR3 protein is CASSFGGGLSSNEQFF. The DNA for the CDR3 is TGCGCCAGCAGTTTCGGAGGGGGACTATCAAGCAATGAGCAGTTCTTC.

This clonotype has more than one count but fewer than ten. The chain joins TRBV11-2 to TRBJ2-1, with 8 bases fitting TRBD2. V was pared by 1 base and J by 7 bases, with 18 bases of the junction left unmatched. Germline values: CDR1 SGHAT, CDR2 FQNNGV. The CDR3 covers 19 residues. The CDR3 loop is CASSLVAHPGAGVLNEQFF. The CDR3 bases are TGTGCCAGCAGCTTAGTGGCCCACCCCGGAGCGGGAGTTTTAAATGAGCAGTTCTTC. Together with reference TRBV11-2 and TRBJ2-1, the CDR3 gives the full variable domain: EAGVAQSPRYKIIEKRQSVAFWCNPISGHATLYWYQQILGQGPKLLIQFQNNGVVDDSQLPKDRFSAERLKGVDSTLKIQPAKLEDSAVYLCASSLVAHPGAGVLNEQFFGPGTRLTVL.

This clonotype occurred a few times. The chain employs TRBV14 and TRBJ1-4; D may be TRBD1 (5 bases). This CDR3 spans 13 amino acids. The V gene's germline CDR1 is SGHDN and CDR2 FVKESK. V shed 4 bases and J shed 8 bases, with 11 bases lying between them. The CDR3, as DNA: TGTGCCAGCAGCCCCGGGACGAGGGAAAAACTGTTTTTT. Amino acids: CASSPGTREKLFF.

Many counts were recorded for this clonotype. This rearrangement joins TRBV29-1 to TRBJ1-4; the D is unclear. The CDR3 consists of 13 residues. Trimming removed 5 bases from V and 8 bases from J, with 15 bases in between. Germline CDR1 reads SQVTM; CDR2 reads ANQGSEA. This CDR3 is CSVMGPDGEKLFF. In nucleotides, the CDR3 is TGCAGCGTTATGGGTCCCGACGGGGAAAAACTGTTTTTT.

The chain carries TRBV5-1 and TRBJ2-7, with 8 nucleotides matching TRBD1. The trim removed 7 bases at V and 2 bases at J, leaving 11 bases unmatched. The CDR3 spans 15 residues. The germline V gene has CDR1 SGHRS and CDR2 YFSETQ. The CDR3 is CASSSGGQVTYEQYF. CDR3 nucleotide sequence: TGCGCCAGCTCCTCTGGGGGACAGGTTACCTACGAGCAGTACTTC. Supplemented by reference TRBV5-1 and TRBJ2-7, the full variable domain reads KAGVTQTPRYLIKTRGQQVTLSCSPISGHRSVSWYQQTPGQGLQFLFEYFSETQRNKGNFPGRFSGRQFSNSRSEMNVSTLELGDSALYLCASSSGGQVTYEQYFGPGTRLTVT.

This clonotype was detected ten times or more. This chain links TRBV12-3 or TRBV12-4 with TRBJ2-2; D unresolved. There are 15 residues in the CDR3. The V gene lost 3 bases and the J gene lost 4 bases, with 12 bases spanning the gap. The CDR3 is CASSFGTETTGELFF. The DNA for the CDR3 is TGTGCCAGCAGTTTTGGTACAGAAACCACCGGGGAGCTGTTTTTT.

The chain couples TRBV20-1 to TRBJ2-1; 8 bases align to TRBD2. J gave up 3 bases and V 2 bases, and 6 bases lay outside the gene matches. This CDR3 has 15 residues. From germline, CDR1 is DFQATT and CDR2 SNEGSKA (reference sequence). CDR3 coding DNA: TGCAGTGCTAGACCTCCCGGGACTAGCTACAATGAGCAGTTCTTC. It yields the protein CSARPPGTSYNEQFF.